This entry lists 27 T cell receptor beta chains sequenced from one sample in a study of T cell repertoires in cytomegalovirus infection. No antigen is known for these receptors. TCRdb reanalysed the reads using MiXCR and keeps one entry per CDR3 protein. The sample lists hundreds of thousands of distinct CDR3 sequences, roughly a third occurring once. The source was cultured CD8+ T cells from PBMCs, collected from culture after CMV antigen stimulation. These receptors came from a human donor in good health (CMV status not recorded). Some clones in this sample may be carry-over from other donors' samples.

The chain carries TRBV6-1 and TRBJ2-3; D tentatively fits TRBD1 or TRBD2 (6 bases each). This CDR3 is built from 19 residues. Deletions cut 6 bases from V and 2 bases from J, with 27 bases between. The germline V gene has CDR1 MNHNS and CDR2 SASEGT. CDR3 bases: TGTGCCAGCAGCATAGCCGGGGGCTGGGGGACCAAATTCACAGATACGCAGTATTTT. Protein sequence: CASSIAGGWGTKFTDTQYF.

This clonotype was seen ten or more times. The J gene is TRBJ2-5, the V gene TRBV7-9; D is unclear. There are 15 residues in the CDR3. Between the trimmed V and J ends, which lost 1 base and 2 bases, there was a span of 11 bases. The germline V gene encodes CDR1 SEHNR and CDR2 FQNEAQ (reference sequence). CDR3 region: CASSLDVGKQETQYF. The CDR3 coding sequence is TGTGCCAGCAGCTTAGATGTGGGAAAACAAGAGACCCAGTACTTC.

The rearrangement joins TRBV27 to TRBJ2-7; weak D call: TRBD1 (5 bases). Looked up from germline, CDR1 is MNHEY and CDR2 is SMNVEV (reference sequence). V was shortened by 3 bases and J by 4 bases, with 16 bases between the two germline ends. The CDR3 has 15 residues. CDR3 DNA: TGTGCCAGCAGTTTTTCTTCAGGGAAACCGTACGAGCAGTACTTC. Protein product: CASSFSSGKPYEQYF.

Ten or more counts support this clonotype. The chain recombines TRBV7-8 with TRBJ2-2; D might be TRBD1 or TRBD2, each matching 7 bases. V was pared by 1 base and J by 4 bases, with 19 bases between. Germline lookup yields CDR1 SGHVS and CDR2 FQNEAQ. This CDR3 is built from 18 residues. This CDR3 is CASSLGPGGAWGTGELFF. The CDR3 DNA reads TGTGCCAGCAGCTTAGGTCCAGGGGGGGCCTGGGGCACCGGGGAGCTGTTTTTT. The variable domain in full, with the rest retrieved from reference TRBV7-8 and TRBJ2-2, is GAGVSQSPRYKVAKRGQDVALRCDPISGHVSLFWYQQALGQGPEFLTYFQNEAQLDKSGLPSDRFFAERPEGSVSTLKIQRTQQEDSAVYLCASSLGPGGAWGTGELFFGEGSRLTVL.

This clonotype came up a few times. The chain couples TRBV12-3 or TRBV12-4 to TRBJ1-1; D may be TRBD1 (6 bases). V lost 7 bases, J lost 3 bases, and 24 bases lay in between. This CDR3 has 17 residues. CDR3 residues: CASTPTGFGPGYTEAFF. The CDR3 DNA follows: TGTGCCAGCACCCCGACAGGTTTTGGGCCCGGATACACTGAAGCTTTCTTT.

The genes are TRBV6-1 and TRBJ1-5; the D is unclear. Deletions cut 5 bases from V and 7 bases from J, with 12 bases between. Germline CDR1 and CDR2: MNHNS and SASEGT. CDR3 length equals 13 residues. This chain's CDR3 is CASSYATKQPQHF. The CDR3 nucleotides read TGTGCCAGCAGTTACGCGACCAAACAGCCCCAGCATTTT.

Remarks on this clonotype: A junction boundary mismatches the germline segment, possibly from a read error. This chain connects TRBV6-1 to TRBJ1-2; maybe TRBD1 (5 bases). In germline, CDR1 is MNHNS, CDR2 SASEGT. CDR3 length: 13 residues. For the CDR3, the DNA is TGTGCCACCCAGTCAGGCGGGGCCTATGGCTACACGTTC. Encoded protein: CATQSGGAYGYTF.

V usage is TRBV6-5 and J usage is TRBJ2-1, with D hard to call. The CDR3 loop spans 13 amino acids. CDR1 MNHEY and CDR2 SVGAGI come from the germline V gene. The V gene lost 8 bases and the J gene lost 2 bases, with 10 bases spanning the gap. CDR3 in amino acids: CASAPAPYNEQFF. CDR3 DNA: TGTGCCAGCGCTCCGGCCCCCTACAATGAGCAGTTCTTC.

There are a few counts of this clonotype. This chain connects TRBV12-5 to TRBJ1-1; possibly TRBD1 for D (6 bases). The CDR3 runs to 10 residues. Per germline, CDR1 LGHNT and CDR2 FRNRAP. V lost 6 bases and J lost 9, with 8 bases in between. CDR3 residues: CASGGTQAFF. The CDR3 DNA reads as TGTGCTAGTGGGGGGACACAAGCTTTCTTT. Looking up the rest from reference TRBV12-5 and TRBJ1-1 gives the full variable domain: DARVTQTPRHKVTEMGQEVTMRCQPILGHNTVFWYRQTMMQGLELLAYFRNRAPLDDSGMPKDRFSAEMPDATLATLKIQPSEPRDSAVYFCASGGTQAFFGQGTRLTVV.

This clonotype was counted only a few times. The genes are TRBV7-9 and TRBJ1-4; unclear D gene. CDR3 length: 15 residues. With 4 bases removed from V and 8 bases from J, the gap between germline ends came to 17 bases. CDR1 and CDR2 (germline): SEHNR, FQNEAQ (reference sequence). The CDR3 sequence: CASSSPRGNMEKLFF. DNA for the CDR3: TGTGCCAGCAGCTCCCCCCGGGGAAACATGGAAAAACTGTTTTTT.

The chain is built from TRBV9 and TRBJ1-2; no firm D call. Germline V gene data show CDR1 as SGDLS and CDR2 as YYNGEE. Between the trimmed V and J ends, which lost 7 bases and 6 bases, there was a span of 13 bases. This CDR3 has 12 residues. CDR3 amino acids: CASVRAADGYTF. CDR3 coding DNA: TGTGCCAGCGTTCGGGCCGCGGATGGCTACACCTTC. The variable domain in full, completed from reference TRBV9 and TRBJ1-2, reads DSGVTQTPKHLITATGQRVTLRCSPRSGDLSVYWYQQSLDQGLQFLIQYYNGEERAKGNILERFSAQQFPDLHSELNLSSLELGDSALYFCASVRAADGYTFGSGTRLTVV.

This clonotype came up a few times. The chain uses TRBV12-3 or TRBV12-4 and TRBJ2-2; D remains unclear. Trimming removed 8 bases at V and 5 bases at J, with 18 bases between. The CDR3 is 15 residues long. CDR3 loop: CASLGLAVGTGELFF. Written as DNA, the CDR3 is TGTGCCAGCCTCGGCTTGGCGGTTGGGACCGGGGAGCTGTTTTTT.

As regards this clonotype: One junction end disagrees with the germline gene, perhaps due to a read error. J is TRBJ1-2 and V is TRBV4-1; possibly TRBD1 for D (5 bases). This CDR3 contains 16 residues. CDR1 is MGHRA and CDR2 is YSYEKL in the germline V gene. CDR3 residues: CANSQEWGRDNSGYTF. CDR3 nucleotides: TGCGCCAACAGCCAAGAGTGGGGACGGGATAATAGTGGCTACACCTTC.

As regards this clonotype: This clone may be a read error of a much larger clone one base away. The chain's CDR3 is CVSRTLEGLSGELFF. CDR3 coding DNA: TGTGTCAGCAGAACACTAGAGGGGCTCTCCGGGGAGCTGTTTTTT. The genes are TRBV7-2 and TRBJ2-2, with D possibly called TRBD1 or TRBD2 (5 bases each). Germline V gene lookup returns CDR1 SGHTA and CDR2 FQGNSA. The CDR3 loop spans 15 amino acids.

In this sample, this clonotype turned up a few times. The rearrangement links TRBV27 to TRBJ2-1; 11 positions agree with TRBD1. Germline V gene sequence: CDR1 MNHEY, CDR2 SMNVEV (reference sequence). V dropped 0 bases and J dropped 6; count of bases not matched to a gene: 1. This CDR3 has 15 residues. The CDR3 reads CASSLSGTGGNEQFF. DNA for the CDR3: TGTGCCAGCAGTTTATCCGGGACAGGGGGCAATGAGCAGTTCTTC.

This clonotype has more than one count but fewer than ten. The gene calls are TRBV3-1 and TRBJ1-1; the match to TRBD1 covers 7 bases. With 3 bases clipped from V and 5 bases from J, the junction kept 12 bases outside the gene matches. This CDR3 contains 16 residues. CDR1 is LGHDT and CDR2 is YNNKEL in the germline V gene (reference sequence). The CDR3, as DNA: TGTGCCAGCAGCCACGACCCAGGACAGGCTCAAACTGAAGCTTTCTTT. It codes for CASSHDPGQAQTEAFF.

The chain carries TRBV18 and TRBJ2-7; possible D gene TRBD1, 6 bases. Trimming shortened V by 0 bases and J by 0 bases, and 9 bases separated the two germline ends. This CDR3 is 15 amino acids long. Germline V gene lookup returns CDR1 KGHSH and CDR2 LQKENI. The chain's CDR3 is CASSPPDSNSYEQYF. Written as DNA, the CDR3 is TGTGCCAGCTCACCACCGGACAGCAACTCCTACGAGCAGTACTTC.

This clonotype occurred a few times. The CDR3 bases are TGTGCCAGCAGTCGACAGGTTTATAGCAATCAGCCCCAGCATTTT. It yields the protein CASSRQVYSNQPQHF. The V call is TRBV27, the J call TRBJ1-5; D may be TRBD1 (6 bases). This CDR3 has 15 residues. CDR1 is MNHEY and CDR2 is SMNVEV in the germline V gene (reference sequence). The V gene lost 5 bases and the J gene lost 0 bases, with 11 bases spanning the gap.

The table lists this clonotype with a few counts. CDR3 nucleotide sequence: TGTGCCAGCAGTTCCTCCCGGACAGTCTACAATGAGCAGTTCTTC. It codes for CASSSSRTVYNEQFF. V usage is TRBV12-3 or TRBV12-4 and J usage is TRBJ2-1; D might be TRBD1 (6 bases). The CDR3 extends over 15 amino acids. V lost 4 bases and J lost 3, with 13 bases in between.

V usage is TRBV20-1 and J usage is TRBJ2-5; D gene ambiguous. Germline V gene data show CDR1 as DFQATT and CDR2 as SNEGSKA (reference sequence). Between the trimmed V and J ends, which lost 6 bases and 5 bases, there was a span of 13 bases. CDR3 length equals 12 residues. CDR3 nucleotides: TGCAGTGCGGTTAGGGTCTTGGAGACCCAGTACTTC. Its translation is CSAVRVLETQYF.

V usage is TRBV7-9 and J usage is TRBJ2-5; D is possibly TRBD1 (5 bases). Germline lookup yields CDR1 SEHNR and CDR2 FQNEAQ (reference sequence). Trimming took off 5 bases at V and 0 bases at J, with 10 bases between the two ends. The CDR3 has 14 residues. As DNA, the CDR3 is TGTGCCAGCAGCCCTCAGACAGACCAAGAGACCCAGTACTTC. Protein: CASSPQTDQETQYF.

V and J are TRBV6-5 and TRBJ1-5, with D tentatively TRBD1 (5 bases). CDR1 and CDR2 (germline): MNHEY, SVGAGI. V dropped 5 bases and J dropped 1 base, with 18 bases sitting between them. The CDR3 has 17 amino acids. The CDR3 loop reads CASSEGRTIGSNQPQHF. CDR3 DNA: TGTGCCAGCAGTGAAGGAAGGACAATTGGGAGCAATCAGCCCCAGCATTTT.

In nucleotides, the CDR3 is TGCGCCAGCAGCCCGGGGCCCGCGAACACTGAAGCTTTCTTT. Protein: CASSPGPANTEAFF. The V and J genes are TRBV4-3 and TRBJ1-1; D possibly corresponds to TRBD1 (5 bases). The V end lost 4 bases, the J end lost 1 base, and 10 bases lay between the germline ends. Germline V gene data show CDR1 as LGHNA and CDR2 as YSLEER. The CDR3 covers 14 residues.

CDR3 sequence: CSVRGDGTQYF. The CDR3 nucleotides read TGCAGCGTAAGGGGAGACGGGACCCAGTACTTC. V gene TRBV29-1 combines with J gene TRBJ2-5; perhaps D is TRBD1 or TRBD2 (5 bases each). Germline CDR1 SQVTM, CDR2 ANQGSEA. With 6 bases removed from V and 7 bases from J, the gap between germline ends came to 12 bases. The CDR3 runs 11 residues.

This clonotype appeared a few times. CDR3: CASSAEGGSNQPQHF. CDR3 nucleotides: TGTGCCAGCAGCGCCGAGGGGGGCAGCAATCAGCCCCAGCATTTT. V gene TRBV7-8 combines with J gene TRBJ1-5; tentative D call: TRBD1 (6 bases). Trimming removed 5 bases from V and 1 base from J, with 12 bases in between. Germline V gene data show CDR1 as SGHVS and CDR2 as FQNEAQ. The CDR3 runs 15 residues. Full variable domain (outside the CDR3, taken from reference TRBV7-8 and TRBJ1-5): GAGVSQSPRYKVAKRGQDVALRCDPISGHVSLFWYQQALGQGPEFLTYFQNEAQLDKSGLPSDRFFAERPEGSVSTLKIQRTQQEDSAVYLCASSAEGGSNQPQHFGDGTRLSIL.

The rearrangement uses TRBV7-3 and TRBJ1-2, with D unclear. Trimming pared 6 bases from V and 3 bases from J, leaving 20 bases between. This CDR3 is built from 16 residues. Germline lookup yields CDR1 SGHTA and CDR2 FQGTGA. The CDR3 sequence: CASSSQAGKIYYGYTF. The CDR3 DNA follows: TGTGCCAGCAGTTCTCAGGCGGGGAAAATCTACTATGGCTACACCTTC.

This clonotype was observed a handful of times. The chain joins TRBV12-3 or TRBV12-4 to TRBJ1-2, with TRBD1 matching over 10 bases. There are 14 residues in the CDR3. The trim removed 5 bases at V and 7 bases at J, leaving 7 bases unmatched. CDR3 coding DNA: TGTGCCAGCAGTCCTTTTGGGACAGGGGTTGGCTACACCTTC. This translates into CASSPFGTGVGYTF.